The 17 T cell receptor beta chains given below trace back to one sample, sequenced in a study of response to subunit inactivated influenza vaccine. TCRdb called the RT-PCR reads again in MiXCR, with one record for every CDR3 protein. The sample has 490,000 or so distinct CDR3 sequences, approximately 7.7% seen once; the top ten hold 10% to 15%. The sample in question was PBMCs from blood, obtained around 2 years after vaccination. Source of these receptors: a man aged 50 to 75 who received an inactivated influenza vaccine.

The CDR3 reads CASSGRTGTDTQYF. The CDR3 DNA follows: TGCGCCAGCAGCGGAAGGACAGGAACAGATACGCAGTATTTT. This chain uses TRBV5-1 with TRBJ2-3; 7 bases line up with TRBD1. Germline CDR1 reads SGHRS; CDR2 reads YFSETQ. With V trimmed by 4 bases and J by 3 bases, 5 bases remained unmatched. The CDR3 loop spans 14 amino acids.

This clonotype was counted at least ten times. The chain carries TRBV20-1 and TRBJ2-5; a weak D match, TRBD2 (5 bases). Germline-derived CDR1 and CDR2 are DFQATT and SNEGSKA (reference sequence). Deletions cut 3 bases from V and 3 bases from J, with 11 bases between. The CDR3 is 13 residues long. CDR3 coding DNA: TGCAGTGCTAGGACTGGAGCGGAAGAGACCCAGTACTTC. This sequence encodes CSARTGAEETQYF.

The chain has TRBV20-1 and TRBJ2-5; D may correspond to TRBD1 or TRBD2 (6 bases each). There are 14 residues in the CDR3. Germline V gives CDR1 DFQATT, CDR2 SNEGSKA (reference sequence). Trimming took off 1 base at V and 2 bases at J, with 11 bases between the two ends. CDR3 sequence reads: CSARGGARQETQYF. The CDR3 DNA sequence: TGCAGTGCTAGAGGGGGGGCCCGGCAAGAGACCCAGTACTTC.

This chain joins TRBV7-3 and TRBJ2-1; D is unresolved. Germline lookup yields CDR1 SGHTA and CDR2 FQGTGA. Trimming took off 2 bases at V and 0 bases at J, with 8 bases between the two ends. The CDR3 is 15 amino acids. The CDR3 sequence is CASSLGVNSYNEQFF. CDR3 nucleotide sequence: TGTGCCAGCAGCTTAGGTGTCAACTCCTACAATGAGCAGTTCTTC.

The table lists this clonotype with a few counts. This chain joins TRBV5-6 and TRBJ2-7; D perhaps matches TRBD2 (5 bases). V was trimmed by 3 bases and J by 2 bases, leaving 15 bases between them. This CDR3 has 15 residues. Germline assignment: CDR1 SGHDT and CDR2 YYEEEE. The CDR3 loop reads CASSSFEAGAYEQYF. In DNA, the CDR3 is TGTGCCAGCAGCTCCTTCGAGGCCGGGGCCTACGAGCAGTACTTC.

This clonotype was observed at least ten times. The CDR3 bases are TGCAGTGCTAGAGGACTAGCGGGATCCGATGAGCAGTTCTTC. It is translated as CSARGLAGSDEQFF. This rearrangement joins TRBV20-1 to TRBJ2-1, with 11 bases matching TRBD2. V was pared by 1 base and J by 8 bases, with 4 bases of the junction left unmatched. The CDR3 length is 14 residues. Per the germline V gene, CDR1 is DFQATT and CDR2 is SNEGSKA (reference sequence).

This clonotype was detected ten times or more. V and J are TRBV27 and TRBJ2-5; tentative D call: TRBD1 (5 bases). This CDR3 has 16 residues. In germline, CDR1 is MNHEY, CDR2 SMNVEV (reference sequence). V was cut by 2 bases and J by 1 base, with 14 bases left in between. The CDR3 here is CASSLSFGASQETQYF. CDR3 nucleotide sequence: TGTGCCAGCAGTTTAAGTTTTGGGGCCTCCCAAGAGACCCAGTACTTC.

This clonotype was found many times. CDR3 coding DNA: TGTGCCAGCAGTCCCAACGGACAGGTATCGAAGACCCAGTACTTC. Residues: CASSPNGQVSKTQYF. The J gene is TRBJ2-5, the V gene TRBV12-3 or TRBV12-4; 7 bases align to TRBD1. This CDR3 is built from 15 residues. V shed 5 bases and J 6 bases; nucleotides not matched to a gene: 12.

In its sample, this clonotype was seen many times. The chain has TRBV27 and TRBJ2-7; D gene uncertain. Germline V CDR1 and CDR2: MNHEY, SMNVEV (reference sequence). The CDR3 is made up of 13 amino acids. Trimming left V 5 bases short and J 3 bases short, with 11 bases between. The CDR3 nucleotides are TGTGCCAGCAGTCCCTGGACGGGCTACGAGCAGTACTTC. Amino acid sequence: CASSPWTGYEQYF.

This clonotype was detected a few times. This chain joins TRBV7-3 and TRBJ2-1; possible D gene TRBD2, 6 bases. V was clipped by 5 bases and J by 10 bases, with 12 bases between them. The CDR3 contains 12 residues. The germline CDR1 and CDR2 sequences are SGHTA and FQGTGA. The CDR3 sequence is CASSRDFREQFF. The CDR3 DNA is TGTGCCAGCAGCAGGGACTTCAGAGAGCAGTTCTTC.

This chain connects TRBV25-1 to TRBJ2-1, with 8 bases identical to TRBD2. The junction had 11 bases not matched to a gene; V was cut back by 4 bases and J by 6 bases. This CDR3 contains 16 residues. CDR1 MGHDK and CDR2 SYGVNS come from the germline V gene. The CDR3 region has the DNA TGTGCCAGCAGTGCAACAACGGGACTAGGTTTCAATGAGCAGTTCTTC. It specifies CASSATTGLGFNEQFF.

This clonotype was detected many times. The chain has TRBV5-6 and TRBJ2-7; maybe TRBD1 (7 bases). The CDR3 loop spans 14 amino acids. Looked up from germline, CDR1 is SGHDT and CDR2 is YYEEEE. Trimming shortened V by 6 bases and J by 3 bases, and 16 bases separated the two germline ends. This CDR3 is CASTRGRTNYEQYF. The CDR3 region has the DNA TGTGCCAGCACCAGGGGGAGGACAAACTACGAGCAGTACTTC. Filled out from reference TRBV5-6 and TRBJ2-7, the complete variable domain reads DAGVTQSPTHLIKTRGQQVTLRCSPKSGHDTVSWYQQALGQGPQFIFQYYEEEERQRGNFPDRFSGHQFPNYSSELNVNALLLGDSALYLCASTRGRTNYEQYFGPGTRLTVT.

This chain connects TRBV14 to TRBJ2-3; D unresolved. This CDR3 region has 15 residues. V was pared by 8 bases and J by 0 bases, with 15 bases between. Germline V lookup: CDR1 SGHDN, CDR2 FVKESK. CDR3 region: CASQGLSTSTDTQYF. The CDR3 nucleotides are TGTGCCAGCCAAGGATTGTCCACTAGCACAGATACGCAGTATTTT.

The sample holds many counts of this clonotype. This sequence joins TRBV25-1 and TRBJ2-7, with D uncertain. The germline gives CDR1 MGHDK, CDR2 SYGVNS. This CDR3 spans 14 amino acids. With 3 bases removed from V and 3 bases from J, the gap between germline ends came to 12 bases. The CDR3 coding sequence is TGTGCCAGCAGTGACTCAAGACCCAACTACGAGCAGTACTTC. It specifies CASSDSRPNYEQYF.

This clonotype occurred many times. The DNA for the CDR3 is TGCAGCGTATGGGAGCGGTACAATGAGCAGTTCTTC. Protein sequence: CSVWERYNEQFF. The rearrangement links TRBV29-1 to TRBJ2-1, with D perhaps matching TRBD2 (5 bases). Trimming shortened V by 6 bases and J by 4 bases, and 10 bases separated the two germline ends. Germline values: CDR1 SQVTM, CDR2 ANQGSEA. This CDR3 comprises 12 residues.

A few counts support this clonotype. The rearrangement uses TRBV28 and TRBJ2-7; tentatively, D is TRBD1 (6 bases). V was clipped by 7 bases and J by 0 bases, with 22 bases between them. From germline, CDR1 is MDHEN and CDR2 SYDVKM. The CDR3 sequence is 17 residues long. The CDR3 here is CASTPGLRQVNSYEQYF. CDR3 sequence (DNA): TGTGCCAGCACCCCCGGGCTAAGACAGGTCAACTCCTACGAGCAGTACTTC.

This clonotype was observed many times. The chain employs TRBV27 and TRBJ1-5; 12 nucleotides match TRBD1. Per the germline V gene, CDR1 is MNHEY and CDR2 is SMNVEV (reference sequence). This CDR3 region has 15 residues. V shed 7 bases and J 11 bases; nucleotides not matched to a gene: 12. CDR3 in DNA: TGTGCCAGCAAGGAAACCGGGACAGGGGGCTTGGCCCAGCATTTT. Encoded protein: CASKETGTGGLAQHF.